A selection of T cell receptor beta chains follows, all from one sample in a study of post-analysis software for immune sequencing data. A single record per CDR3 protein comes from TCRdb applying MiXCR to the PCR reads. Seen here are roughly 650,000 distinct CDR3 sequences, more than 50% observed once, and the top ten hold around 11%. Input material: blood. The receptors come from a girl aged 2-10 years with multiple sclerosis. CDR3s include the opening cysteine and the closing phenylalanine or tryptophan. Each record gives: CDR3 length, V gene, J gene, D gene, clone size, CDR3 protein, CDR3 DNA. D genes are given only for firm matches. Not every row has a clone size; where given, it reads once, few, many or a size class.

15	TRBV12-3/TRBV12-4	TRBJ2-4	NA	NA	CASARPGPDKNIQYF	TGTGCCAGCGCCCGGCCGGGGCCAGACAAAAACATTCAGTACTTC
19	TRBV5-1	TRBJ2-7	TRBD2	NA	CASSLGLAGGPSSYNEQYF	TGCGCCAGCAGCTTGGGACTAGCGGGAGGCCCGAGCTCCTACAATGAGCAGTACTTC
12	TRBV9	TRBJ1-1	NA	few	CASSATEKIAFF	TGTGCCAGCAGCGCGACAGAGAAAATCGCTTTCTTT
12	TRBV12-3/TRBV12-4	TRBJ2-1	TRBD1	NA	CASSRTGGEQFF	TGTGCCAGCAGTCGGACAGGGGGTGAGCAGTTCTTC
14	TRBV21-1	TRBJ2-4	NA	NA	CASTEDRGGDIQYF	TGTGCCAGCACCGAGGACAGGGGAGGTGACATTCAGTACTTC
16	TRBV7-9	TRBJ2-7	TRBD2	NA	CASSSGLAGDGYEQYF	TGTGCCAGCAGCTCGGGACTAGCGGGAGACGGCTACGAGCAGTACTTC
14	TRBV6-2/TRBV6-3	TRBJ1-1	NA	NA	CASSIGSMNTEAFF	TGTGCCAGCAGTATTGGGTCAATGAACACTGAAGCTTTCTTT
14	TRBV9	TRBJ2-3	TRBD2	few	CASSLSGSGDTQYF	TGTGCCAGCAGCCTTAGCGGGAGTGGTGATACGCAGTATTTT
12	TRBV29-1	TRBJ2-5	NA	NA	CSVRPVQETQYF	TGCAGCGTTCGGCCAGTCCAAGAGACCCAGTACTTC
15	TRBV7-2	TRBJ2-1	NA	NA	CASRSGGPASNEQFF	TGTGCCAGCAGGTCTGGGGGGCCCGCGAGCAATGAGCAGTTCTTC
14	TRBV6-5	TRBJ1-2	TRBD1	NA	CASSSLGQGYGYTF	TGTGCCAGCAGTTCGCTGGGACAGGGCTATGGCTACACCTTC
13	TRBV5-1	TRBJ1-2	TRBD1	NA	CASSLETGGSYTF	TGCGCCAGCAGCTTGGAAACAGGGGGGAGCTACACCTTC
11	TRBV6-2/TRBV6-3	TRBJ2-5	NA	NA	CASRRAETQYF	TGTGCCAGCAGGCGAGCGGAGACCCAGTACTTC
16	TRBV5-1	TRBJ2-3	NA	NA	CASSWAQVFSTDTQYF	TGCGCCAGCAGCTGGGCCCAGGTCTTCAGTACAGATACGCAGTATTTT
16	TRBV5-1	TRBJ2-1	NA	NA	CASSPTQGSPSNEQFF	TGCGCCAGCAGCCCCACACAGGGCAGTCCTAGCAATGAGCAGTTCTTC
17	TRBV7-8	TRBJ2-1	TRBD2	NA	CASSFSGGRASGNEQFF	TGTGCCAGCAGCTTCAGCGGCGGGAGGGCCTCCGGCAATGAGCAGTTCTTC